Presented here are 19 T cell receptor beta chains from one specimen sequenced in a study of cytomegalovirus exposure and HLA in healthy donors. PCR amplification relied on 60 Vbeta primers (plus 13 Jbeta primers). Repertoires were generated with immunoSEQ multiplex PCR, while TCRdb's copy carries only in-frame clones and drops some. The repertoire table contains 96,000 or so clones. Sequenced material: PBMCs. Receptor source: a woman in her twenties or thirties in good health and CMV-seronegative.

Written as DNA, the CDR3 is TGTGCCAGCAGTAGGCGGCAGGGGGCGGGCAGTATAGGCAATCAGCCCCAGCATTTT. This gives the protein CASSRRQGAGSIGNQPQHF. The rearrangement links TRBV2 to TRBJ1-5; 8 nucleotides align to TRBD1. This CDR3 contains 19 residues. Germline lookup yields CDR1 SNHLY and CDR2 FYNNEI. The junction had 17 bases not matched to a gene; V was cut back by 5 bases and J by 2 bases.

The J gene is TRBJ2-7, the V gene TRBV7-9, with D tentatively TRBD2 (5 bases). CDR1 is SEHNR, CDR2 FQNEAQ, per germline (reference sequence). The germline V and J ends were trimmed by 1 base and 0 bases, with 10 bases remaining between them. CDR3 size: 15 residues. CDR3 DNA: TGTGCCAGCAGCTTAGAATTGGGGAGCTCCTACGAGCAGTACTTC. Translated: CASSLELGSSYEQYF. Looking up the rest from reference TRBV7-9 and TRBJ2-7 gives the full variable domain: DTGVSQNPRHKITKRGQNVTFRCDPISEHNRLYWYRQTLGQGPEFLTYFQNEAQLEKSRLLSDRFSAERPKGSFSTLEIQRTEQGDSAMYLCASSLELGSSYEQYFGPGTRLTVT.

The rearrangement joins TRBV6-5 to TRBJ2-3; 9 bases map to TRBD1. This CDR3 has 13 residues. V dropped 11 bases and J dropped 2; count of bases not matched to a gene: 5. CDR1 is MNHEY and CDR2 is SVGAGI in the germline V gene. CDR3 region: CAAHRGHTDTQYF. For the CDR3, the DNA is TGTGCCGCCCACAGGGGGCACACAGATACGCAGTATTTT.

This chain links TRBV5-8 with TRBJ1-5; 9 nucleotides match TRBD1. CDR3 size: 17 residues. The ends lost 3 bases at V and 2 bases at J; junction bases unmatched: 9. Germline V gene sequence: CDR1 SGHTS, CDR2 YDEGEE. The CDR3 sequence: CASSSTQGAVGNQPQHF. The CDR3 bases are TGTGCCAGCAGCTCAACACAGGGGGCGGTTGGCAATCAGCCCCAGCATTTT.

V and J are TRBV6-1 and TRBJ1-2; 7 nucleotides agree with TRBD1. Per germline, CDR1 MNHNS and CDR2 SASEGT. This CDR3 is built from 15 residues. With 7 bases clipped from V and 0 bases from J, the junction kept 8 bases outside the gene matches. CDR3 region: CASTQGGPTNYGYTF. CDR3 bases: TGTGCCAGCACCCAGGGGGGACCGACTAACTATGGCTACACCTTC.

The chain uses TRBV5-4 and TRBJ1-5; D gene ambiguous. The CDR3 is made up of 15 amino acids. Germline CDR1 SGHNT, CDR2 YYREEE (reference sequence). V was pared by 0 bases and J by 0 bases, with 7 bases between. CDR3 bases: TGTGCCAGCAGCTTGGCGGGGAATAGCAATCAGCCCCAGCATTTT. It codes for CASSLAGNSNQPQHF.

The genes are TRBV5-1 and TRBJ1-4; TRBD1 might be the D (5 bases). V was trimmed by 0 bases and J by 7 bases, leaving 10 bases between them. Germline V CDR1 and CDR2: SGHRS, YFSETQ. The CDR3 runs 14 residues. Written as DNA, the CDR3 is TGCGCCAGCAGCTTGGCTAGGGGAAGTGAAAAACTGTTTTTT. Residues: CASSLARGSEKLFF.

This chain links TRBV5-6 with TRBJ2-7, with TRBD1 matching 9 bases. Per the germline V gene, CDR1 is SGHDT and CDR2 is YYEEEE. CDR3 size: 15 residues. The J segment lost 4 bases and the V segment lost 4 bases, leaving 9 bases of the junction unmatched. The CDR3 loop is CASSPDRGRLYEQYF. CDR3 bases: TGTGCCAGCAGCCCAGACAGGGGGAGGCTTTACGAGCAGTACTTC.

This chain joins TRBV5-5 and TRBJ2-5; 8 bases are a match to TRBD1. CDR3 length: 14 residues. V lost 7 bases to trimming and J lost 4 bases; unmatched junction nucleotides: 9. The V gene's germline CDR1 is SGHKS and CDR2 YYEKEE (reference sequence). The CDR3 region is CASVTTGVGETQYF. CDR3 coding DNA: TGTGCCAGCGTAACGACAGGGGTTGGAGAGACCCAGTACTTC. The full variable domain, rest sourced from reference TRBV5-5 and TRBJ2-5, is DAGVTQSPTHLIKTRGQQVTLRCSPISGHKSVSWYQQVLGQGPQFIFQYYEKEERGRGNFPDRFSARQFPNYSSELNVNALLLGDSALYLCASVTTGVGETQYFGPGTRLLVL.

As DNA, the CDR3 is TGTGCCAGCTCACCCCTGGGTGGGCTGGCTAGCGGGAGCGTTGAGACCCAGTACTTC. Protein product: CASSPLGGLASGSVETQYF. This chain uses TRBV18 with TRBJ2-5, with TRBD2 matching 10 bases. V trimming: 3 bases; J trimming: 5 bases; junction bases outside the gene matches: 18. The CDR3 is 19 amino acids. The germline CDR1 and CDR2 sequences are KGHSH and LQKENI.

Written as DNA, the CDR3 is TGTGCCAGCAGCCAAGGGGGGACTAGCTCCTACGCGGAGACCCAGTACTTC. Translated, it gives CASSQGGTSSYAETQYF. V and J are TRBV14 and TRBJ2-5; TRBD2 matches 9 bases. Trimming removed 1 base from V and 5 bases from J; junction bases left unmatched: 11. The CDR3 runs to 17 residues. CDR1 SGHDN and CDR2 FVKESK come from the germline V gene.

V and J are TRBV19 and TRBJ1-2; 12 nucleotides line up with TRBD1. Germline values: CDR1 LNHDA, CDR2 SQIVND (reference sequence). The V and J ends lost 4 bases and 7 bases, in that order; junction bases with no gene match: 10. This CDR3 has 16 amino acids. CDR3 region: CASSRRDRGREGGYTF. The CDR3 nucleotides read TGTGCCAGTAGTAGACGGGACAGGGGGCGTGAGGGTGGCTACACCTTC.

The chain is built from TRBV7-2 and TRBJ1-5; 7 bases agree with TRBD1. The V gene's germline CDR1 is SGHTA and CDR2 FQGNSA. V dropped 5 bases and J dropped 4; count of bases not matched to a gene: 11. The CDR3 extends over 16 amino acids. CDR3 loop: CASSVVGTDVNQPQHF. The CDR3 DNA sequence: TGTGCCAGCAGCGTGGTGGGGACAGACGTAAATCAGCCCCAGCATTTT. The full variable domain, its missing parts supplied by reference TRBV7-2 and TRBJ1-5, is GAGVSQSPSNKVTEKGKDVELRCDPISGHTALYWYRQSLGQGLEFLIYFQGNSAPDKSGLPSDRFSAERTGGSVSTLTIQRTQQEDSAVYLCASSVVGTDVNQPQHFGDGTRLSIL.

J is TRBJ1-2 and V is TRBV6-1; D perhaps matches TRBD1 (5 bases). CDR1 is MNHNS, CDR2 SASEGT, per germline. The V end was cut by 5 bases, the J end by 4 bases, with 17 bases between. The CDR3 is 15 residues long. DNA for the CDR3: TGTGCCAGCAGTAAAAAAGGGGCGACCCGCTATGGCTACACCTTC. The encoded protein is CASSKKGATRYGYTF.

The chain has TRBV9 and TRBJ2-7, with 9 positions matching TRBD1. This CDR3 is built from 14 residues. Germline V lookup: CDR1 SGDLS, CDR2 YYNGEE. J lost 4 bases, V lost 3 bases, and 5 bases had no gene match. DNA of the CDR3: TGTGCCAGCAGCGAAGCGGGACAGGGATACGAGCAGTACTTC. It specifies CASSEAGQGYEQYF.

In regard to this clone: As the CDR3 is not closed by the conserved phenylalanine or tryptophan, this likely results from a read error. The DNA is omitted, as the CDR3 cannot be located on it reliably, and the CDR3 follows TCRdb's listing. The CDR3 is CASSITDPPIAIIL. The chain employs TRBV19 and TRBJ1-5. The CDR3 is 14 residues long, counting both termini. The V gene's germline CDR1 is LNHDA and CDR2 SQIVND (reference sequence).

This chain uses TRBV30 with TRBJ2-7; D unresolved. This CDR3 region has 14 residues. Trimming pared 2 bases from V and 2 bases from J, leaving 13 bases between. The germline CDR1 and CDR2 sequences are GTSNPN and SVGIG (reference sequence). The CDR3: CAWSFKQQTYEQYF. The CDR3 coding sequence is TGTGCCTGGAGTTTTAAACAGCAAACCTACGAGCAGTACTTC. The variable domain in full, with the rest retrieved from reference TRBV30 and TRBJ2-7, is SQTIHQWPATLVQPVGSPLSLECTVEGTSNPNLYWYRQAAGRGLQLLFYSVGIGQISSEVPQNLSASRPQDRQFILSSKKLLLSDSGFYLCAWSFKQQTYEQYFGPGTRLTVT.

The CDR3 loop reads CASSVREPKPQHF. The DNA for the CDR3 is TGTGCCAGCAGTGTGAGGGAGCCGAAGCCCCAGCATTTT. The chain employs TRBV2 and TRBJ1-5; D gene unclear. CDR1 and CDR2 (germline): SNHLY, FYNNEI. Trimming stripped 4 bases from V and 8 bases from J, with 12 bases between. The CDR3 contains 13 residues.

The chain uses TRBV19 and TRBJ1-3; 11 positions agree with TRBD1. Germline values: CDR1 LNHDA, CDR2 SQIVND (reference sequence). This CDR3 region has 18 residues. Unmatched junction bases numbered 9, after V lost 5 bases and J lost 0 bases. CDR3 amino acids: CASSPPPGQGGSGNTIYF. DNA for the CDR3: TGTGCCAGTAGTCCCCCTCCGGGACAGGGGGGCTCTGGAAACACCATATATTTT.